The 12 T cell receptor beta chains reported below all come from one sample, sequenced in a study of blood T cell repertoires in COVID-19 (dated by TCRdb to 2018 to 2021). Libraries were prepared through the immunoSEQ multiplex PCR assay. The table was pulled from immuneACCESS by TCRdb, which kept in-frame rearrangements only. Such tables lose some clones; where checked, under half of the loss comes from unresolved V genes, and the rest has no known cause. In this sample the table shows over 70,000 clones, approximately 89% of which occur a single time. Clones ranked in the top ten supply about 2.5% of the sample. The sequencing sample was made of peripheral blood. These receptors were collected from a human donor with active COVID-19. The donor label of this sample is uncertain.

Comment on this clone: Relative to the germline gene, one junction end is altered; a read error may explain this. This rearrangement joins TRBV19 to TRBJ2-3; the D is unclear. The CDR3 has 12 amino acids. In germline, CDR1 is LNHDA, CDR2 SQIVND (reference sequence). The CDR3: CASSIDRRLMHF. CDR3 nucleotides: TGTGCCAGTAGTATAGATCGTAGACTCATGCATTTT. The whole variable domain, filled in from reference TRBV19 and TRBJ2-3, reads DGGITQSPKYLFRKEGQNVTLSCEQNLNHDAMYWYRQDPGQGLRLIYYSQIVNDFQKGDIAEGYSVSREKKESFPLTVTSAQKNPTAFYLCASSIDRRLMHFGPGTRLTVL.

V is TRBV3-1 (or the pseudogene TRBV3-2) and J is TRBJ2-1, with TRBD2 identical over 7 bases. V was pared by 4 bases and J by 9 bases, with 6 bases of the junction left unmatched. The CDR3 has 13 amino acids. The germline V gene has CDR1 LGHDT and CDR2 YNNKEL (reference sequence). Written as DNA, the CDR3 is TGTGCCAGCAGCCCGGACGGGGGGAGTGAGCAGTTCTTC. Amino acids: CASSPDGGSEQFF.

The chain combines TRBV4-1 with TRBJ2-3; 12 nucleotides match TRBD2. The CDR3 runs 17 residues. CDR1 is MGHRA and CDR2 is YSYEKL in the germline V gene. Trimming at V came to 3 bases and at J to 6 bases, leaving 10 bases not matched to a gene. CDR3 loop: CASSQDTSGGQWDTQYF. CDR3 nucleotide sequence: TGCGCCAGCAGCCAGGACACTAGCGGGGGGCAATGGGATACGCAGTATTTT.

The chain combines TRBV10-3 with TRBJ2-7, with D tentatively TRBD1 (7 bases). The germline V gene has CDR1 ENHRY and CDR2 SYGVKD. V dropped 3 bases and J dropped 6 bases, with 12 bases sitting between them. CDR3 size: 13 residues. This CDR3 reads CAISEYRGGEQYF. CDR3 nucleotides: TGTGCCATCAGTGAATACAGGGGAGGCGAGCAGTACTTC.

This clone was recorded a few times. The V call is TRBV6-6, the J call TRBJ2-2; TRBD2 is a possible D gene (6 bases). The length of the CDR3 is 15 residues. Germline V gene lookup returns CDR1 MNHNY and CDR2 SVGAGI (reference sequence). The germline V and J ends were trimmed by 4 bases and 7 bases, with 16 bases remaining between them. The CDR3 bases are TGTGCCAGCAGTTCCCCTGCGGGGCGGAGCGGGGAGCTGTTTTTT. Translation: CASSSPAGRSGELFF.

The chain recombines TRBV28 with TRBJ2-7; 9 positions match TRBD2. Germline CDR1 MDHEN, CDR2 SYDVKM. The CDR3 spans 15 residues. V lost 5 bases and J lost 4; bases outside the gene matches: 9. CDR3 sequence (DNA): TGTGCCAGCAGTCCCCAGGGGCTAGCGGGGTACGAGCAGTACTTC. It encodes CASSPQGLAGYEQYF.

V usage is TRBV24-1 and J usage is TRBJ2-2; D is uncertain. CDR1 KGHDR and CDR2 SFDVKD come from the germline V gene. The CDR3 sequence is 15 residues long. Trimming left V 2 bases short and J 4 bases short, with 10 bases between. CDR3 coding DNA: TGTGCCACCAGTGATTCAAGCAGGCTCACCGGGGAGCTGTTTTTT. Amino acid sequence: CATSDSSRLTGELFF.

V and J are TRBV6-6 and TRBJ2-7; tentative D call: TRBD1 (5 bases). Germline V gives CDR1 MNHNY, CDR2 SVGAGI (reference sequence). V was clipped by 0 bases and J by 0 bases, with 9 bases between them. The CDR3 has 15 residues. The CDR3 reads CASSYSGRSSYEQYF. In nucleotides, the CDR3 is TGTGCCAGCAGTTACTCGGGGCGGAGCTCCTACGAGCAGTACTTC.

This clone appeared once. The rearrangement links TRBV9 to TRBJ1-6, with 8 positions matching TRBD1. J lost 0 bases, V lost 4 bases, and 15 bases had no gene match. CDR3 length equals 20 residues. CDR1 is SGDLS, CDR2 YYNGEE, per germline. This chain's CDR3 is CASSLGTGSQASSYNSPLHF. The CDR3 coding sequence is TGTGCCAGCAGCCTAGGGACAGGAAGCCAAGCCAGCTCCTATAATTCACCCCTCCACTTT.

This chain joins TRBV5-1 and TRBJ1-1, with 9 bases fitting TRBD1. The CDR3 sequence is 15 residues long. CDR1 is SGHRS and CDR2 is YFSETQ in the germline V gene. Trimming at V came to 4 bases and at J to 1 base, leaving 5 bases not matched to a gene. As DNA, the CDR3 is TGCGCCAGCAGCGGGGGGACAGGGCCGAACACTGAAGCTTTCTTT. Translation: CASSGGTGPNTEAFF. Together with reference TRBV5-1 and TRBJ1-1, the CDR3 gives the full variable domain: KAGVTQTPRYLIKTRGQQVTLSCSPISGHRSVSWYQQTPGQGLQFLFEYFSETQRNKGNFPGRFSGRQFSNSRSEMNVSTLELGDSALYLCASSGGTGPNTEAFFGQGTRLTVV.

The chain couples TRBV7-8 to TRBJ2-7; the match to TRBD1 covers 7 bases. Germline V gene lookup returns CDR1 SGHVS and CDR2 FQNEAQ. Trimming at V came to 5 bases and at J to 0 bases, leaving 4 bases not matched to a gene. The CDR3 length is 14 residues. CDR3 in DNA: TGTGCCAGCAGCAAACAGGGGAGCTCCTACGAGCAGTACTTC. It encodes CASSKQGSSYEQYF.

This CDR3 reads CASSPGGDTEAFF. CDR3 DNA sequence: TGCGCCAGCAGCCCCGGCGGAGACACTGAAGCTTTCTTT. The chain combines TRBV5-1 with TRBJ1-1; no reliable D call. CDR3 length: 13 amino acids. V was shortened by 4 bases and J by 3 bases, with 10 bases between the two germline ends. CDR1 is SGHRS, CDR2 YFSETQ, per germline.